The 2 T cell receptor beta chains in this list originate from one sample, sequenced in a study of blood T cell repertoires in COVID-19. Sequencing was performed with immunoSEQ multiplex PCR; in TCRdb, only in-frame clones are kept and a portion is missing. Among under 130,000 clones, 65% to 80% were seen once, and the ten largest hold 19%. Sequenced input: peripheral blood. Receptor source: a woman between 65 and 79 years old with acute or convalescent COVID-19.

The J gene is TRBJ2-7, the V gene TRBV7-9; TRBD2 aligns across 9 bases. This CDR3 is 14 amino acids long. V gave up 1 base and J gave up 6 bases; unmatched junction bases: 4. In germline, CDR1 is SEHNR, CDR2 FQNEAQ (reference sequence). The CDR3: CASSLVAGVGEQYF. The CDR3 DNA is TGTGCCAGCAGCTTAGTAGCGGGGGTCGGCGAGCAGTACTTC.

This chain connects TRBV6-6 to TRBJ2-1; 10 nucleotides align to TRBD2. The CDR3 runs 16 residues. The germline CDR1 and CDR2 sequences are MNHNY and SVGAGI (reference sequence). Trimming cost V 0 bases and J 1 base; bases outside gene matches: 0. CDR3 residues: CASSYSSGGSYNEQFF. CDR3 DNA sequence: TGTGCCAGCAGTTACTCTAGCGGGGGGTCCTACAATGAGCAGTTCTTC.